The text below deals with one TCR beta chain. Antigen: not known. The CDR3 contains 15 residues. Trimming cost V 4 bases and J 2 bases; bases outside gene matches: 8. Germline CDR1 reads LNHDA; CDR2 reads SQIVND (reference sequence). TCRdb processed the 5' RACE reads anew with MiXCR; each CDR3 protein has one entry. Of about 340,000 distinct CDR3 sequences listed, roughly 12% are singletons. This sample is drawn from a study of identical twins. The study, taken as a whole, reports: Where beta out-of-frame sequences were concerned, excess twin sharing was weaker.

This sample also appeared in a second study, on yellow fever vaccine responses in identical twins.

The TCR sequence derives from a woman under 30 in good health. The sequencing sample was made of CD8+ T cells sorted from blood. V usage is TRBV19 and J usage is TRBJ2-7; 7 nucleotides align to TRBD2. This CDR3 reads CASSTSGLGAYEQYF. The CDR3 coding sequence is TGTGCCAGTAGTACCTCCGGACTAGGGGCCTACGAGCAGTACTTC.